One and the same sample provided the 26 T cell receptor beta chains below, sequenced in a study of cytotoxic CD8 clonotypes in ibrutinib-treated CLL. Only in-frame clones appear in the TCRdb table, and some are missing; sequencing was by immunoSEQ multiplex PCR. The top ten clones hold about 40% of a sample with approximately 120,000 clones, 50% to 65% of them seen once. The sample was PBMCs, taken after 24 months of ibrutinib treatment. The receptors come from a human donor with chronic lymphocytic leukemia.

This clone came up a few times. This chain connects TRBV7-9 to TRBJ2-5; D uncertain. The CDR3 is 13 residues long. Germline CDR1 SEHNR, CDR2 FQNEAQ (reference sequence). V was cut by 5 bases and J by 4 bases, with 11 bases left in between. The CDR3 region is CASSPERAETQYF. The CDR3 DNA is TGTGCCAGCAGCCCTGAAAGGGCAGAGACCCAGTACTTC.

The CDR3 coding sequence is TGTGCCAGCAGTTCTGGAGGGTATGGCTACACCTTC. This encodes CASSSGGYGYTF. The chain combines TRBV6-6 with TRBJ1-2; no clear D. Germline V gene data show CDR1 as MNHNY and CDR2 as SVGAGI (reference sequence). The CDR3 has 12 amino acids. The V end lost 4 bases, the J end lost 5 bases, and 8 bases lay between the germline ends.

This sequence joins TRBV5-1 and TRBJ2-7; D perhaps matches TRBD2 (6 bases). Per germline, CDR1 SGHRS and CDR2 YFSETQ. This CDR3 spans 15 amino acids. Deletions cut 5 bases from V and 1 base from J, with 16 bases between. CDR3 nucleotide sequence: TGCGCCAGCAGTTCATCTCAGGGAGGATCCTACGAGCAGTACTTC. Translation: CASSSSQGGSYEQYF.

This sequence joins TRBV30 and TRBJ2-1; D tentatively reads TRBD1 or TRBD2 (5 bases each). From germline, CDR1 is GTSNPN and CDR2 SVGIG (reference sequence). Trimming removed 5 bases from V and 0 bases from J, with 11 bases in between. This CDR3 region has 14 residues. The CDR3 is CAWGRGSSYNEQFF. CDR3 DNA sequence: TGTGCCTGGGGTCGGGGCAGCTCCTACAATGAGCAGTTCTTC.

The chain links TRBV30 to TRBJ1-4, with D hard to call. This CDR3 is built from 15 residues. V was pared by 1 base and J by 11 bases, with 20 bases between. Germline-derived CDR1 and CDR2 are GTSNPN and SVGIG (reference sequence). The chain's CDR3 is CAWSDGLKGLKKLFF. DNA for the CDR3: TGTGCCTGGAGTGACGGGCTGAAGGGATTGAAGAAACTGTTTTTT.

This chain links TRBV29-1 with TRBJ1-1, with D uncertain. The CDR3 extends over 11 amino acids. CDR1 and CDR2 from the germline V gene are SQVTM and ANQGSEA. V gave up 6 bases and J gave up 3 bases, with 8 bases separating them. Here the CDR3 DNA reads TGCAGCGTGAGGGAAGACACTGAAGCTTTCTTT. This translates into CSVREDTEAFF. The variable domain in full, with the rest retrieved from reference TRBV29-1 and TRBJ1-1, is SAVISQKPSRDICQRGTSLTIQCQVDSQVTMMFWYRQQPGQSLTLIATANQGSEATYESGFVIDKFPISRPNLTFSTLTVSNMSPEDSSIYLCSVREDTEAFFGQGTRLTVV.

This clone has a handful of counts. J is TRBJ1-3 and V is TRBV5-4, with D possibly TRBD1 on 5 matching bases. The CDR3 sequence is 12 residues long. The germline V gene has CDR1 SGHNT and CDR2 YYREEE (reference sequence). Trimming pared 4 bases from V and 8 bases from J, leaving 10 bases between. CDR3 DNA sequence: TGTGCCAGCAGCCTTCAGGGAGACACCATATATTTT. Its protein product is CASSLQGDTIYF.

The chain links TRBV25-1 to TRBJ2-1; D possibly corresponds to TRBD1 (6 bases). The CDR3 consists of 17 residues. Per germline, CDR1 MGHDK and CDR2 SYGVNS. The V and J ends lost 5 bases and 9 bases respectively, with 26 bases between them. The CDR3, as DNA: TGTGCCAGCAGTCCACACGGTACGGTACAGGGCGGAGGTGAGCAGTTCTTC. The encoded protein is CASSPHGTVQGGGEQFF.

The gene calls are TRBV30 and TRBJ1-1; TRBD1 is a possible D gene (6 bases). V was clipped by 5 bases and J by 3 bases, with 13 bases between them. The length of the CDR3 is 13 residues. CDR1 is GTSNPN, CDR2 SVGIG, per germline (reference sequence). CDR3 protein: CAWGGQYYTEAFF. In DNA form, the CDR3 reads TGTGCCTGGGGAGGACAGTACTACACTGAAGCTTTCTTT.

This clone showed up many times. The chain employs TRBV7-3 and TRBJ1-6, with D unresolved. The CDR3 is 14 residues long. Trimming shortened V by 6 bases and J by 7 bases, and 13 bases separated the two germline ends. In germline, CDR1 is SGHTA, CDR2 FQGTGA. Here the CDR3 reads CASSTGVGNSPLHF. CDR3 sequence (DNA): TGTGCCAGCAGTACCGGGGTTGGGAATTCACCCCTCCACTTT.

The V gene is TRBV2, the J gene TRBJ1-1, with 7 positions matching TRBD1. Germline V lookup: CDR1 SNHLY, CDR2 FYNNEI. There are 13 residues in the CDR3. V dropped 6 bases and J dropped 1; count of bases not matched to a gene: 2. For the CDR3, the DNA is TGTGCCAGCAGCGACAGGGAGAACACTGAAGCTTTCTTT. As protein: CASSDRENTEAFF.

This chain connects TRBV29-1 to TRBJ2-1; tentative D call: TRBD1 (5 bases). Trimming left V 5 bases short and J 4 bases short, with 12 bases between. This CDR3 spans 13 amino acids. Germline CDR1 is SQVTM and CDR2 is ANQGSEA. The CDR3 is CSVRGVKYNEQFF. CDR3 DNA sequence: TGCAGCGTTAGGGGTGTAAAGTACAATGAGCAGTTCTTC.

This sequence joins TRBV30 and TRBJ1-5; no firm D call. CDR3 length equals 17 residues. V lost 3 bases and J lost 3, with 21 bases in between. The germline V gene has CDR1 GTSNPN and CDR2 SVGIG (reference sequence). CDR3 nucleotide sequence: TGTGCCTGGAGCCCAATAAAGTCATTTGACCCCAATCAGCCCCAGCATTTT. Protein: CAWSPIKSFDPNQPQHF.

The rearrangement links TRBV7-7 to TRBJ2-7, with TRBD1 identical over 7 bases. CDR3 length: 14 residues. After removal of 1 base from V and 1 base from J, the junction contained 1 base not matched to a gene. Germline assignment: CDR1 SSHAT and CDR2 FNYEAQ (reference sequence). The CDR3 DNA sequence: TGTGCCAGCAGCTTAGACAGGGGATCCTACGAGCAGTACTTC. Its protein product is CASSLDRGSYEQYF.

The chain employs TRBV19 and TRBJ2-3, with D perhaps being TRBD1 or TRBD2 (5 bases each). V was shortened by 5 bases and J by 2 bases, with 20 bases between the two germline ends. The CDR3 length is 17 residues. Germline CDR1 and CDR2: LNHDA and SQIVND (reference sequence). The CDR3 DNA sequence: TGTGCCAGTAGTTCCCGACCGGGACGCCGGTCCACAGATACGCAGTATTTT. Amino acids: CASSSRPGRRSTDTQYF. Based on the CDR3 plus reference TRBV19 and TRBJ2-3, the full variable domain is DGGITQSPKYLFRKEGQNVTLSCEQNLNHDAMYWYRQDPGQGLRLIYYSQIVNDFQKGDIAEGYSVSREKKESFPLTVTSAQKNPTAFYLCASSSRPGRRSTDTQYFGPGTRLTVL.

The chain recombines TRBV27 with TRBJ1-6; D remains ambiguous. CDR3 size: 12 residues. Trimming stripped 3 bases from V and 10 bases from J, with 7 bases between. Germline V gives CDR1 MNHEY, CDR2 SMNVEV (reference sequence). The CDR3 here is CASSFGSSPLHF. CDR3 in DNA: TGTGCCAGCAGTTTCGGGAGCTCACCCCTCCACTTT.

The J gene is TRBJ2-3, the V gene TRBV7-3, with D possibly being TRBD2 (5 bases). The V end lost 3 bases, the J end lost 3 bases, and 13 bases lay between the germline ends. Germline V gene lookup returns CDR1 SGHTA and CDR2 FQGTGA. The CDR3 is 15 residues long. The CDR3 protein is CASSFEGGLTDTQYF. The CDR3 region has the DNA TGTGCCAGCAGCTTCGAGGGCGGATTAACAGATACGCAGTATTTT.

This rearrangement joins TRBV28 to TRBJ1-6, with TRBD1 matching 7 bases. Germline CDR1 MDHEN, CDR2 SYDVKM. The V segment lost 4 bases and the J segment 18 bases; nucleotides outside the gene matches: 21. The CDR3 is 16 residues long. CDR3 bases: TGTGCCAGCAGTTCGTTGATACAGGGGAGATACAATCCTCCCCACTTT. The encoded protein is CASSSLIQGRYNPPHF.

The DNA for the CDR3 is TGCGCCAGCAGCTTGAGGGGAGCGGGGGCCACAGATACGCAGTATTTT. Translation: CASSLRGAGATDTQYF. This rearrangement joins TRBV5-1 to TRBJ2-3; 8 nucleotides agree with TRBD2. Germline-derived CDR1 and CDR2 are SGHRS and YFSETQ. Unmatched junction bases numbered 6, after V lost 1 base and J lost 2 bases. The CDR3 has 16 residues.

This clone was counted once. V and J are TRBV18 and TRBJ1-2; the match to TRBD1 covers 10 bases. The CDR3 loop spans 15 amino acids. CDR1 and CDR2 from the germline V gene are KGHSH and LQKENI. V shed 1 base, J shed 7 bases, and the junction held 6 bases outside the gene matches. Here the CDR3 DNA reads TGTGCCAGCTCACCACTGGAGACAGGGGGCCGTGGCTACACCTTC. This translates into CASSPLETGGRGYTF.

The genes are TRBV20-1 and TRBJ2-2, with 7 bases matching TRBD1. The length of the CDR3 is 11 residues. Germline V gene sequence: CDR1 DFQATT, CDR2 SNEGSKA (reference sequence). The CDR3 DNA reads as TGCAGCGCAGGGGGTATCGGGGAGCTGTTTTTT. Its protein is CSAGGIGELFF.

This clone was recorded a few times. V usage is TRBV7-2 and J usage is TRBJ2-4; TRBD1 agrees at 11 bases. Germline lookup yields CDR1 SGHTA and CDR2 FQGNSA. Unmatched junction bases numbered 13, after V lost 5 bases and J lost 7 bases. This CDR3 has 17 amino acids. The CDR3, as DNA: TGTGCCAGCAGCGTTAGGTCAGGAGGACAGGGGGCGAACATTCAGTACTTC. Protein sequence: CASSVRSGGQGANIQYF.

The chain employs TRBV30 and TRBJ1-4, with 11 positions matching TRBD1. V dropped 3 bases and J dropped 8; count of bases not matched to a gene: 2. Germline CDR1 is GTSNPN and CDR2 is SVGIG (reference sequence). The CDR3 length is 13 residues. Here the CDR3 DNA reads TGTGCCTGGAGGGGACAGGGGGGAGAAAAACTGTTTTTT. Translated: CAWRGQGGEKLFF.

The V call is TRBV7-2, the J call TRBJ2-1; 7 nucleotides agree with TRBD1. Looked up from germline, CDR1 is SGHTA and CDR2 is FQGNSA. The CDR3 is made up of 16 amino acids. The V segment lost 8 bases and the J segment 1 base; nucleotides outside the gene matches: 11. The CDR3 nucleotides are TGTGCCAGCGGCTCGAGGACAGGAAAGTCCTACAATGAGCAGTTCTTC. Translation: CASGSRTGKSYNEQFF.

The genes are TRBV7-8 and TRBJ1-5; D gene ambiguous. The germline V and J ends were trimmed by 0 bases and 2 bases, with 2 bases remaining between them. The length of the CDR3 is 13 residues. Germline CDR1 reads SGHVS; CDR2 reads FQNEAQ. In DNA form, the CDR3 reads TGTGCCAGCAGCTTAGCTCGCAATCAGCCCCAGCATTTT. This encodes CASSLARNQPQHF.

V gene TRBV29-1 combines with J gene TRBJ2-1, with TRBD1 matching 11 bases. V was clipped by 8 bases and J by 6 bases; unmatched bases: 6. Germline CDR1 and CDR2: SQVTM and ANQGSEA. This CDR3 contains 13 residues. The CDR3: CSFRDRGFNEQFF. The CDR3 nucleotides read TGCAGCTTCCGGGACAGGGGGTTCAATGAGCAGTTCTTC.